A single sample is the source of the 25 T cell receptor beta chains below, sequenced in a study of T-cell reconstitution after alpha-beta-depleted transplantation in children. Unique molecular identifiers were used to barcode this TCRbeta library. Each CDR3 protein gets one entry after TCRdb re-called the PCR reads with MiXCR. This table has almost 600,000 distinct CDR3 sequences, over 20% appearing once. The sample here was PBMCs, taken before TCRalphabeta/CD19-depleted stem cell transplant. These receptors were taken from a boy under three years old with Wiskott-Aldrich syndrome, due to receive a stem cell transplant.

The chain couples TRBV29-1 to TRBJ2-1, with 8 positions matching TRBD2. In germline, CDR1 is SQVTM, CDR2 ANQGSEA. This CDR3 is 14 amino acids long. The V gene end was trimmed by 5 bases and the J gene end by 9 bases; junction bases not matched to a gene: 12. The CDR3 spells CSVLGRAALSEQFF. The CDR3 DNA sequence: TGCAGCGTTCTCGGGAGGGCCGCACTCTCTGAGCAGTTCTTC.

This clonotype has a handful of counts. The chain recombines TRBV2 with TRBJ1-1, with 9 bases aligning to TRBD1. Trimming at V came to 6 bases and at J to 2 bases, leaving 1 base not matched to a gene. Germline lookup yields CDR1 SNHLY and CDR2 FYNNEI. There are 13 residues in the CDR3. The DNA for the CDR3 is TGTGCCAGCAGGGACAGGGGTAACACTGAAGCTTTCTTT. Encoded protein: CASRDRGNTEAFF.

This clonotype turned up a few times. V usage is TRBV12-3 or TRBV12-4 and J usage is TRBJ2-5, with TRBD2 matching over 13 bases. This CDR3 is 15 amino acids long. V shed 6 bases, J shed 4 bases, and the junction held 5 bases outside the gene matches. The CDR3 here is CASSTSGRAVETQYF. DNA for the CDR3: TGTGCCAGCAGCACTAGCGGGAGGGCCGTAGAGACCCAGTACTTC.

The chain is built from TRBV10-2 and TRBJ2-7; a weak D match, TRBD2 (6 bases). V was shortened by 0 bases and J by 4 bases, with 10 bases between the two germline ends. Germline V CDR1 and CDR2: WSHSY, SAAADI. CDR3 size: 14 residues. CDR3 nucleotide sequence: TGCGCCAGCAGTGAGTCGGGGGGAGGATACGAGCAGTACTTC. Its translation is CASSESGGGYEQYF.

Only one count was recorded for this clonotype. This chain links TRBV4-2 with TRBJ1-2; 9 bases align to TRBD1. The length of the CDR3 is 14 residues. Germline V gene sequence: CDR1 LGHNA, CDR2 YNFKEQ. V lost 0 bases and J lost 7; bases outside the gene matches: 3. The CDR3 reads CASSQDTGGGGYTF. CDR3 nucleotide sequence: TGTGCCAGCAGCCAAGATACAGGGGGCGGTGGCTACACCTTC.

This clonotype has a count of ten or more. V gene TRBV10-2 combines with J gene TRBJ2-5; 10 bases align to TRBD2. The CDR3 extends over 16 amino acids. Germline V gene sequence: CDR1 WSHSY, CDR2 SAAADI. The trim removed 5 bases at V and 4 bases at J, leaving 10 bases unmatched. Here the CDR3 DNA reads TGCGCCAGCAGTCCCTCGACTAGCGGGTTGTTAGAGACCCAGTACTTC. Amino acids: CASSPSTSGLLETQYF.

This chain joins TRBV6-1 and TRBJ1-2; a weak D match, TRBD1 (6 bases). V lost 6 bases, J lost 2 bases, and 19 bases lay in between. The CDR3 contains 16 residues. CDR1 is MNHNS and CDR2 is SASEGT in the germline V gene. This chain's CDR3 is CASSPAGGQRNYGYTF. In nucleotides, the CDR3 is TGTGCCAGCAGCCCCGCGGGGGGACAAAGAAACTATGGCTACACCTTC.

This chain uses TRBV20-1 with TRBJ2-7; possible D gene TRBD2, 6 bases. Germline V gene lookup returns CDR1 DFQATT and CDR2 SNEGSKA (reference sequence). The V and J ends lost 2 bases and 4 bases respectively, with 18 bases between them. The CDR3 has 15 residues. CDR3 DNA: TGCAGTGCTAGATATCGTCGGGGGAGTTGGTACGAGCAGTACTTC. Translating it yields CSARYRRGSWYEQYF.

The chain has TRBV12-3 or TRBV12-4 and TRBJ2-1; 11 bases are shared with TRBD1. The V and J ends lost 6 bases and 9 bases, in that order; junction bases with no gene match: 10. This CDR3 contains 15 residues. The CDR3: CASRTGTGGTGEQFF. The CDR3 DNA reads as TGTGCCAGCAGAACCGGGACAGGGGGGACGGGTGAGCAGTTCTTC.

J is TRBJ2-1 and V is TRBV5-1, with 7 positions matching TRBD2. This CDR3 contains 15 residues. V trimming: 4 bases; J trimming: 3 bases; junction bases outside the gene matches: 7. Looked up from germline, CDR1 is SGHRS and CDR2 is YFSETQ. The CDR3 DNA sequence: TGCGCCAGCAGCCCTTGGGAGCGGGGCTACAATGAGCAGTTCTTC. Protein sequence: CASSPWERGYNEQFF.

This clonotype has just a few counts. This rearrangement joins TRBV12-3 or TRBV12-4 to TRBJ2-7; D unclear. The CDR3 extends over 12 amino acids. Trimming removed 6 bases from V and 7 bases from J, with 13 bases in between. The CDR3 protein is CASRAFMGEQYF. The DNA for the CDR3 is TGTGCCAGCAGGGCGTTCATGGGGGAGCAGTACTTC.

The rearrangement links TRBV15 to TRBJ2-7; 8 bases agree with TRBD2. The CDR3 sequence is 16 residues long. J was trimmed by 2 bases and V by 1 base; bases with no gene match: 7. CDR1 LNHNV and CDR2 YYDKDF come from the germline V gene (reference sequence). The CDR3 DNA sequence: TGTGCCACCAGCAGAGTGGGCGGGAGGACGACCTACGAGCAGTACTTC. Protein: CATSRVGGRTTYEQYF.

The CDR3, as DNA: TGTGCCAGCAGCCTCGGGACTAGCGGGAGGCCCCTCTACGAGCAGTACTTC. Encoded protein: CASSLGTSGRPLYEQYF. V is TRBV3-1 and J is TRBJ2-7; 15 bases are shared with TRBD2. With V trimmed by 4 bases and J by 3 bases, 7 bases remained unmatched. Germline values: CDR1 LGHDT, CDR2 YNNKEL (reference sequence). The CDR3 runs to 17 residues.

The chain's CDR3 is CASTFRSFYEQYF. The CDR3 coding sequence is TGTGCCAGCACGTTCAGATCCTTCTACGAGCAGTACTTC. J is TRBJ2-7 and V is TRBV6-2 or TRBV6-3; D is ambiguous. The CDR3 has 13 residues. V lost 7 bases to trimming and J lost 3 bases, with 13 bases between them. Germline lookup yields CDR1 MNHEY and CDR2 SVGEGT.

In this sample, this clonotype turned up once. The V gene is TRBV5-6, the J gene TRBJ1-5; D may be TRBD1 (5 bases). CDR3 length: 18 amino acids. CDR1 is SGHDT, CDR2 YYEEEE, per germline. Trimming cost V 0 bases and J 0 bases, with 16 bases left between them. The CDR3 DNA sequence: TGTGCCAGCAGCTTGGGGGGGAGCACGAAATATAGCAATCAGCCCCAGCATTTT. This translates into CASSLGGSTKYSNQPQHF.

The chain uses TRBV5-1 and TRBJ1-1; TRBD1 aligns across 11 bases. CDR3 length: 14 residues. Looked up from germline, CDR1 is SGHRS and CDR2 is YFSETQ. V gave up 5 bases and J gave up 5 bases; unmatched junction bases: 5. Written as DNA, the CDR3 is TGCGCCAGCAGGGCGGGACAGGGGGAAACTGAAGCTTTCTTT. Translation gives CASRAGQGETEAFF.

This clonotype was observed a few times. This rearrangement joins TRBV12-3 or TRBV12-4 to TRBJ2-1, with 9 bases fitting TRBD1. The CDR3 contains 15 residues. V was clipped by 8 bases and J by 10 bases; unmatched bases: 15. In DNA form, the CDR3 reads TGTGCCAGCGGAAGCGGGACAGGGTGGCGCCCAGAGCAGTTCTTC. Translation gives CASGSGTGWRPEQFF.

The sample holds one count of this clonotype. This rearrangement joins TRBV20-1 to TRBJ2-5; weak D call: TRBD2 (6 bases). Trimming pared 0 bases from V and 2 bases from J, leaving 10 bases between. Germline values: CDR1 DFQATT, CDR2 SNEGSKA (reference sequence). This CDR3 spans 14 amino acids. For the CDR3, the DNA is TGCAGTGCTAGAGATGTCGGGGGTCAAGAGACCCAGTACTTC. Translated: CSARDVGGQETQYF.

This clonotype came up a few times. The CDR3 is CASSPDGANYGYTF. The CDR3, as DNA: TGTGCCAGCAGTCCGGACGGAGCTAACTATGGCTACACCTTC. The chain is built from TRBV2 and TRBJ1-2; D is ambiguous. Between the trimmed V and J ends, which lost 5 bases and 0 bases, there was a span of 10 bases. CDR1 is SNHLY, CDR2 FYNNEI, per germline. CDR3 length equals 14 residues.

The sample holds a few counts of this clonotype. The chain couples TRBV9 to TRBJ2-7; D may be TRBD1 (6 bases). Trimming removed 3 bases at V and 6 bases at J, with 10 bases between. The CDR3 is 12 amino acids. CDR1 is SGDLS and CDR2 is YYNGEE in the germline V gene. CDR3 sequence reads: CASSAPDSEQYF. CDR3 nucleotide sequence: TGTGCCAGCAGCGCCCCGGACAGCGAGCAGTACTTC. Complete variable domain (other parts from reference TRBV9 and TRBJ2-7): DSGVTQTPKHLITATGQRVTLRCSPRSGDLSVYWYQQSLDQGLQFLIQYYNGEERAKGNILERFSAQQFPDLHSELNLSSLELGDSALYFCASSAPDSEQYFGPGTRLTVT.

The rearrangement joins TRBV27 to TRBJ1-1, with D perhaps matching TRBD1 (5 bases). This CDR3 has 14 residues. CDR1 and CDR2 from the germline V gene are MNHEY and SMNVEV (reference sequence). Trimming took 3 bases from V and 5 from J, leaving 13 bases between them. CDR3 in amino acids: CASSFPGPGTEAFF. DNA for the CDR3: TGTGCCAGCAGTTTTCCAGGGCCGGGAACTGAAGCTTTCTTT.

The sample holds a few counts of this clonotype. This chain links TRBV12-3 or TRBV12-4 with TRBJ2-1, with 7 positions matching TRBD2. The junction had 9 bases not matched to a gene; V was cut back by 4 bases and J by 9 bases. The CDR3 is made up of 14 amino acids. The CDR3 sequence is CASSWTRGLGEQFF. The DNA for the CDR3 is TGTGCCAGCAGTTGGACTAGGGGCTTAGGTGAGCAGTTCTTC.

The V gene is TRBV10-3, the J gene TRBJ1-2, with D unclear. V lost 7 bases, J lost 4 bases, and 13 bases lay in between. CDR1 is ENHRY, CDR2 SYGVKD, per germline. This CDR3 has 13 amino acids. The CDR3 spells CAIMDGRSYGYTF. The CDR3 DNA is TGTGCCATCATGGACGGACGGAGCTATGGCTACACCTTC.

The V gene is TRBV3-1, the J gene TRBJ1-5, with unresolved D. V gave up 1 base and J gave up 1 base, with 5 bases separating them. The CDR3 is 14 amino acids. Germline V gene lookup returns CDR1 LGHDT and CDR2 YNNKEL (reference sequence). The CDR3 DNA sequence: TGTGCCAGCAGCCAAGGGCACAGCAATCAGCCCCAGCATTTT. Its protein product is CASSQGHSNQPQHF.

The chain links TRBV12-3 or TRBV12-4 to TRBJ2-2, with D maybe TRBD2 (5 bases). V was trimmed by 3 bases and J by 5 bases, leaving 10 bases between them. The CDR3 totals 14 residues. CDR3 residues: CASSFVGATGELFF. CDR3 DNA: TGTGCCAGCAGTTTTGTGGGAGCGACCGGGGAGCTGTTTTTT.